What follows are 17 T cell receptor beta chains derived from one specimen sequenced in a study of neoadjuvant anti-PD-1 for oral cavity cancer. Time point described: after neoadjuvant nivolumab, at surgical resection. Generated by immunoSEQ multiplex PCR, the TCRdb table keeps only in-frame clones and is missing some. The sample carries more than 11,000 clones, 60% to 80% recorded once. Sequenced here: PBMCs, sampled after nivolumab (anti-PD-1) treatment. These receptors came from a person aged 35-79 years with oral cavity squamous cell carcinoma.

The chain links TRBV10-3 to TRBJ2-5; TRBD2 matches at 8 bases. This CDR3 contains 14 residues. The J segment lost 3 bases and the V segment lost 8 bases, leaving 8 bases of the junction unmatched. Germline V gene sequence: CDR1 ENHRY, CDR2 SYGVKD. The CDR3 nucleotides are TGTGCCATCGGGCGGGGGGTGATAAAAGAGACCCAGTACTTC. It codes for CAIGRGVIKETQYF.

V is TRBV7-2 and J is TRBJ1-1; D unresolved. Germline CDR1 and CDR2: SGHTA and FQGNSA. Trimming cost V 1 base and J 4 bases, with 13 bases left between them. The CDR3 covers 15 residues. This chain's CDR3 is CASSLVAGEGTEAFF. As DNA, the CDR3 is TGTGCCAGCAGCTTAGTCGCAGGCGAGGGCACTGAAGCTTTCTTT.

This clone was seen only a few times. The V call is TRBV7-8, the J call TRBJ1-1; no clear D. This CDR3 is 15 amino acids long. V lost 7 bases, J lost 2 bases, and 17 bases lay in between. Germline V gene lookup returns CDR1 SGHVS and CDR2 FQNEAQ. CDR3 residues: CASKQPQVGNTEAFF. In nucleotides, the CDR3 is TGTGCCAGCAAGCAACCCCAAGTTGGAAACACTGAAGCTTTCTTT.

This clone was found a few times. The chain couples TRBV7-3 to TRBJ1-1; TRBD1 might be the D (6 bases). V gave up 5 bases and J gave up 0 bases, with 10 bases separating them. CDR1 and CDR2 from the germline V gene are SGHTA and FQGTGA. The CDR3 totals 14 residues. The CDR3 loop reads CASSVQGMNTEAFF. As DNA, the CDR3 is TGTGCCAGCAGCGTCCAGGGGATGAACACTGAAGCTTTCTTT.

The genes are TRBV27 and TRBJ2-1, with D possibly being TRBD1 (5 bases). The CDR3 extends over 13 amino acids. CDR1 is MNHEY, CDR2 SMNVEV, per germline (reference sequence). V lost 5 bases and J 9 bases, leaving 14 bases between the germline ends. CDR3 protein: CASSKGLGGEQFF. As DNA, the CDR3 is TGTGCCAGCAGTAAGGGGCTAGGTGGTGAGCAGTTCTTC.

This clone was detected only a few times. The chain recombines TRBV4-2 with TRBJ2-5; 8 bases are shared with TRBD2. Germline values: CDR1 LGHNA, CDR2 YNFKEQ. V dropped 4 bases and J dropped 0; count of bases not matched to a gene: 13. The CDR3 spans 18 residues. CDR3 DNA: TGTGCCAGCAGCCCATCGGATCGAGCGGGGGCGTACCAAGAGACCCAGTACTTC. Translation: CASSPSDRAGAYQETQYF.

The genes are TRBV9 and TRBJ2-5; 9 bases align to TRBD2. With 3 bases clipped from V and 5 bases from J, the junction kept 8 bases outside the gene matches. The CDR3 runs 15 residues. The germline gives CDR1 SGDLS, CDR2 YYNGEE. The CDR3, as DNA: TGTGCCAGCAGCGGGGGGTTGACTAGCGGTGAGACCCAGTACTTC. It codes for CASSGGLTSGETQYF.

The V gene is TRBV29-1, the J gene TRBJ1-1, with D possibly TRBD1 on 6 matching bases. The CDR3 length is 12 residues. Trimming removed 4 bases at V and 11 bases at J, with 17 bases between. CDR1 and CDR2 from the germline V gene are SQVTM and ANQGSEA. CDR3 protein: CSVVLGHGGAFF. The CDR3 nucleotides are TGCAGCGTTGTGTTGGGGCACGGGGGCGCTTTCTTT. Combining the CDR3 with reference TRBV29-1 and TRBJ1-1 gives the whole variable domain SAVISQKPSRDICQRGTSLTIQCQVDSQVTMMFWYRQQPGQSLTLIATANQGSEATYESGFVIDKFPISRPNLTFSTLTVSNMSPEDSSIYLCSVVLGHGGAFFGQGTRLTVV.

The chain is built from TRBV10-3 and TRBJ2-7; 7 bases are a match to TRBD1. The CDR3 covers 14 residues. The J segment lost 0 bases and the V segment lost 1 base, leaving 0 bases of the junction unmatched. Germline assignment: CDR1 ENHRY and CDR2 SYGVKD. The CDR3 DNA reads as TGTGCCATCAGTGAGTGGACAGGCTCCTACGAGCAGTACTTC. It encodes CAISEWTGSYEQYF.

This sequence joins TRBV7-2 and TRBJ2-7; 9 positions match TRBD2. The CDR3 is 14 residues long. J gave up 6 bases and V 1 base, and 4 bases lay outside the gene matches. Germline CDR1 is SGHTA and CDR2 is FQGNSA. This CDR3 is CASSLVAGDSEQYF. CDR3 DNA: TGTGCCAGCAGCTTAGTAGCGGGAGATTCCGAGCAGTACTTC.

The genes are TRBV7-8 and TRBJ2-7, with D perhaps TRBD2 (5 bases). V gave up 6 bases and J gave up 0 bases, with 18 bases separating them. The germline V gene encodes CDR1 SGHVS and CDR2 FQNEAQ. CDR3 length: 16 residues. CDR3 loop: CASRLETRGASYEQYF. Here the CDR3 DNA reads TGTGCCAGCAGACTAGAGACAAGAGGAGCCTCCTACGAGCAGTACTTC.

CDR3 nucleotides: TGTGCCAGCACCGGGCACTATGGCTACACCTTC. This gives the protein CASTGHYGYTF. The chain recombines TRBV6-5 with TRBJ1-2; D is uncertain. CDR1 and CDR2 (germline): MNHEY, SVGAGI. The CDR3 has 11 residues. The ends were cut back, 7 bases at V and 3 bases at J, with 6 bases in the middle.

This clone was detected once. The rearrangement uses TRBV30 and TRBJ2-1; perhaps TRBD2 as D (6 bases). V was shortened by 0 bases and J by 1 base, with 7 bases between the two germline ends. The germline gives CDR1 GTSNPN, CDR2 SVGIG (reference sequence). The CDR3 is 14 amino acids. The CDR3 loop is CAWSVGGSYNEQFF. CDR3 in DNA: TGTGCCTGGAGTGTGGGGGGTTCCTACAATGAGCAGTTCTTC. Together with reference TRBV30 and TRBJ2-1, the CDR3 gives the full variable domain: SQTIHQWPATLVQPVGSPLSLECTVEGTSNPNLYWYRQAAGRGLQLLFYSVGIGQISSEVPQNLSASRPQDRQFILSSKKLLLSDSGFYLCAWSVGGSYNEQFFGPGTRLTVL.

The gene calls are TRBV6-6 and TRBJ2-2; D is perhaps TRBD2 (6 bases). The CDR3 is 16 amino acids. V lost 6 bases, J lost 2 bases, and 16 bases lay in between. CDR1 and CDR2 from the germline V gene are MNHNY and SVGAGI (reference sequence). The CDR3 spells CASRTTSWYNTGELFF. Written as DNA, the CDR3 is TGTGCCAGCAGAACGACTAGTTGGTACAACACCGGGGAGCTGTTTTTT.

This chain uses TRBV7-6 with TRBJ1-1; D possibly corresponds to TRBD1 (5 bases). The CDR3 is 15 residues long. Germline V lookup: CDR1 SGHVS, CDR2 FNYEAQ. V was trimmed by 2 bases and J by 2 bases, leaving 12 bases between them. This chain's CDR3 is CASSLSSGPNTEAFF. The CDR3 DNA sequence: TGTGCCAGCAGCTTATCCTCGGGACCCAACACTGAAGCTTTCTTT.

This clone occurred a few times. CDR3 sequence reads: CASSQTLLIPAAFF. The CDR3 DNA reads TGTGCCAGCAGCCAAACATTGTTGATCCCCGCAGCTTTCTTT. The chain combines TRBV2 with TRBJ1-1, with D hard to call. V gave up 6 bases and J gave up 10 bases, with 21 bases separating them. CDR1 and CDR2 from the germline V gene are SNHLY and FYNNEI. The CDR3 runs 14 residues.

The rearrangement links TRBV29-1 to TRBJ1-1; unclear D gene. The ends were cut back, 7 bases at V and 1 base at J, with 16 bases in the middle. The germline CDR1 and CDR2 sequences are SQVTM and ANQGSEA. The CDR3 totals 14 residues. CDR3: CSAKPRTTNTEAFF. The CDR3 DNA reads TGCAGCGCAAAGCCCCGGACTACGAACACTGAAGCTTTCTTT. The complete variable domain, with remaining parts taken from reference TRBV29-1 and TRBJ1-1, reads SAVISQKPSRDICQRGTSLTIQCQVDSQVTMMFWYRQQPGQSLTLIATANQGSEATYESGFVIDKFPISRPNLTFSTLTVSNMSPEDSSIYLCSAKPRTTNTEAFFGQGTRLTVV.